The present T cell receptor (beta chain) was sequenced within a study of blood T cell repertoires in COVID-19. Background on the study: Spain, Italy and the United States supplied samples that represented acute and convalescent COVID-19. Nucleic acid was either cDNA or gDNA, and it came from T cells, B-cell-depleted T cells, or PBMCs.

V was cut by 1 base and J by 4 bases, with 5 bases left in between. Germline V gene data show CDR1 as LNHNV and CDR2 as YYDKDF (reference sequence). The CDR3 extends over 13 amino acids. Generated by immunoSEQ multiplex PCR, the TCRdb table keeps only in-frame clones and is missing some. The sample has more than 150,000 clones; around nine tenths are singletons. Those enrolled in Seattle joined during active infection and were followed longitudinally afterward. The chain has TRBV15 and TRBJ1-5; D ambiguous. This TCR was recovered from a man aged 55-75 years with COVID-19, enrolled during active disease. Source material: peripheral blood. In nucleotides, the CDR3 is TGTGCCACCAGCAGAGGGAGAAATCAGCCCCAGCATTTT. This encodes CATSRGRNQPQHF.